The 22 T cell receptor beta chains given below trace back to one sample, sequenced in a study of blood T cell repertoires in COVID-19. Data came from immunoSEQ multiplex PCR; TCRdb stores just in-frame clones and leaves some out. The data show about 300,000 clones, around 92% seen once. The sequenced sample was peripheral blood. The source is a woman aged 30 to 39 with COVID-19, enrolled during active disease.

This clone is a singleton in its sample. The DNA of the CDR3 is TGCGCCAGCAGCGCCGGGACAGGGGGTTACTATGGCTACACCTTC. This translates into CASSAGTGGYYGYTF. V gene TRBV4-3 combines with J gene TRBJ1-2; TRBD1 agrees at 11 bases. CDR3 length equals 15 residues. CDR1 LGHNA and CDR2 YSLEER come from the germline V gene. The J segment lost 3 bases and the V segment lost 5 bases, leaving 5 bases of the junction unmatched.

The chain has TRBV27 and TRBJ1-2; TRBD1 matches 8 bases. This CDR3 region has 15 residues. J gave up 8 bases and V 3 bases, and 11 bases lay outside the gene matches. Germline CDR1 reads MNHEY; CDR2 reads SMNVEV (reference sequence). In nucleotides, the CDR3 is TGTGCCAGCAGTTTGGCTGGACAGGGCCTAGAGGGCTACACCTTC. It translates to CASSLAGQGLEGYTF.

CDR3 loop: CASSVWAGNTEAFF. In DNA form, the CDR3 reads TGTGCCAGCAGCGTTTGGGCGGGGAACACTGAAGCTTTCTTT. The chain recombines TRBV11-2 with TRBJ1-1; D remains ambiguous. Between the trimmed V and J ends, which lost 5 bases and 1 base, there was a span of 11 bases. This CDR3 comprises 14 residues. CDR1 and CDR2 from the germline V gene are SGHAT and FQNNGV.

CDR3 DNA: TGTGCCAGCAGCCCCTCCCTATCTGGGGGCGGCTACACCTTC. Amino acid sequence: CASSPSLSGGGYTF. J is TRBJ1-2 and V is TRBV7-9; D possibly corresponds to TRBD1 (6 bases). V was trimmed by 5 bases and J by 8 bases, leaving 18 bases between them. Germline V CDR1 and CDR2: SEHNR, FQNEAQ (reference sequence). The CDR3 consists of 14 residues.

The rearrangement links TRBV11-2 to TRBJ1-6, with TRBD1 matching over 7 bases. Germline lookup yields CDR1 SGHAT and CDR2 FQNNGV. CDR3 length: 14 residues. The V segment lost 10 bases and the J segment 2 bases; nucleotides outside the gene matches: 5. CDR3 sequence: CATRGGTYNSPLHF. Here the CDR3 DNA reads TGTGCCACCAGGGGGGGGACCTATAATTCACCCCTCCACTTT. Full variable domain (missing parts from reference TRBV11-2 and TRBJ1-6): EAGVAQSPRYKIIEKRQSVAFWCNPISGHATLYWYQQILGQGPKLLIQFQNNGVVDDSQLPKDRFSAERLKGVDSTLKIQPAKLEDSAVYLCATRGGTYNSPLHFGNGTRLTVT.

This chain links TRBV6-5 with TRBJ2-1; possible D gene TRBD1, 5 bases. Germline CDR1 is MNHEY and CDR2 is SVGAGI. The CDR3 runs to 12 residues. Between the trimmed V and J ends, which lost 6 bases and 5 bases, there was a span of 8 bases. The CDR3 DNA follows: TGTGCCAGCAGGGGGCCCCACAATGAGCAGTTCTTC. Its protein product is CASRGPHNEQFF.

The V call is TRBV24-1, the J call TRBJ2-7, with 8 bases aligning to TRBD2. Germline trimming cut 9 bases from V and 4 bases from J; bases unmatched to any gene: 10. Germline V gives CDR1 KGHDR, CDR2 SFDVKD. This CDR3 is 14 amino acids long. Written as DNA, the CDR3 is TGTGCCACCCCTCCTAAGCGGGGGAAGTACGAGCAGTACGTC. This sequence encodes CATPPKRGKYEQYV.

This chain connects TRBV9 to TRBJ2-2; 8 nucleotides align to TRBD1. This CDR3 contains 18 residues. Germline V lookup: CDR1 SGDLS, CDR2 YYNGEE. V trimming: 2 bases; J trimming: 0 bases; junction bases outside the gene matches: 9. The CDR3 bases are TGTGCCAGCAGCGTCACAGGGGGAAGCAACGCGAACACCGGGGAGCTGTTTTTT. Translated, it gives CASSVTGGSNANTGELFF.

The chain recombines TRBV25-1 with TRBJ1-1; TRBD1 is a possible D gene (5 bases). In germline, CDR1 is MGHDK, CDR2 SYGVNS. This CDR3 has 16 residues. With 1 base removed from V and 3 bases from J, the gap between germline ends came to 15 bases. CDR3 protein: CASSESVYGGDTEAFF. As DNA, the CDR3 is TGTGCCAGCAGTGAATCAGTATACGGGGGTGACACTGAAGCTTTCTTT. Filled out from reference TRBV25-1 and TRBJ1-1, the complete variable domain reads EADIYQTPRYLVIGTGKKITLECSQTMGHDKMYWYQQDPGMELHLIHYSYGVNSTEKGDLSSESTVSRIRTEHFPLTLESARPSHTSQYLCASSESVYGGDTEAFFGQGTRLTVV.

The chain uses TRBV2 and TRBJ2-1, with 7 bases identical to TRBD1. V shed 7 bases and J 9 bases; nucleotides not matched to a gene: 15. The germline gives CDR1 SNHLY, CDR2 FYNNEI. The CDR3 sequence is 15 residues long. In DNA, the CDR3 is TGTGCCAGCACAATTGACAGAGGCTCAGGGGGTGAGCAGTTCTTC. This sequence encodes CASTIDRGSGGEQFF.

The chain carries TRBV28 and TRBJ1-1, with TRBD1 identical over 7 bases. Germline trimming cut 5 bases from V and 1 base from J; bases unmatched to any gene: 1. The CDR3 consists of 13 residues. Per the germline V gene, CDR1 is MDHEN and CDR2 is SYDVKM. As DNA, the CDR3 is TGTGCCAGCAGTCGGGACAGGAACACTGAAGCTTTCTTT. Amino acids: CASSRDRNTEAFF.

The chain uses TRBV3-1 (or the pseudogene TRBV3-2) and TRBJ2-6; 7 bases are a match to TRBD2. Trimming cost V 2 bases and J 0 bases; bases outside gene matches: 10. CDR1 is LGHDT, CDR2 YNNKEL, per germline (reference sequence). The CDR3 extends over 19 amino acids. The CDR3 nucleotides read TGTGCCAGCAGCCAATGGGCAGGGACTATTTACTCTGGGGCCAACGTCCTGACTTTC. As protein: CASSQWAGTIYSGANVLTF.

The chain employs TRBV6-5 and TRBJ1-2, with a possible D match to TRBD1 (6 bases). Trimming pared 7 bases from V and 0 bases from J, leaving 15 bases between. This CDR3 region has 15 residues. In germline, CDR1 is MNHEY, CDR2 SVGAGI. CDR3 in DNA: TGTGCCAGCACCGACCCCCGACAGGCTAACTATGGCTACACCTTC. It yields the protein CASTDPRQANYGYTF.

J is TRBJ1-6 and V is TRBV19; D not resolved. The CDR3 is 15 residues long. The V gene lost 5 bases and the J gene lost 10 bases, with 18 bases spanning the gap. In germline, CDR1 is LNHDA, CDR2 SQIVND (reference sequence). CDR3 amino acids: CASSLLTMGGSPLHF. In nucleotides, the CDR3 is TGTGCCAGTAGTCTCCTGACAATGGGTGGGTCACCCCTCCACTTT.

This sequence joins TRBV5-4 and TRBJ2-7; D might be TRBD1 (5 bases). Trimming stripped 1 base from V and 3 bases from J, with 8 bases between. The germline CDR1 and CDR2 sequences are SGHNT and YYREEE (reference sequence). There are 13 residues in the CDR3. In nucleotides, the CDR3 is TGTGCCAGCAGCTTGCTGGACAACTACGAGCAGTACTTC. Amino acids: CASSLLDNYEQYF.

The rearrangement joins TRBV18 to TRBJ1-4; the D gene is possibly TRBD1 (6 bases). The CDR3 covers 14 residues. Trimming shortened V by 6 bases and J by 2 bases, and 10 bases separated the two germline ends. Germline CDR1 and CDR2: KGHSH and LQKENI. This CDR3 is CASSLQGTNEKLFF. Written as DNA, the CDR3 is TGTGCCAGCTCCCTTCAGGGGACTAATGAAAAACTGTTTTTT.

The chain recombines TRBV7-2 with TRBJ2-1; TRBD1 matches 9 bases. This CDR3 contains 13 residues. The trim removed 5 bases at V and 5 bases at J, leaving 1 base unmatched. The germline V gene encodes CDR1 SGHTA and CDR2 FQGNSA. The CDR3 reads CASSRDRDNEQFF. The CDR3 DNA sequence: TGTGCCAGCAGCCGGGACAGGGACAATGAGCAGTTCTTC.

The chain has TRBV30 and TRBJ1-2, with D unresolved. V dropped 4 bases and J dropped 6 bases, with 15 bases sitting between them. This CDR3 has 13 residues. Per germline, CDR1 GTSNPN and CDR2 SVGIG (reference sequence). The CDR3 DNA follows: TGTGCCTGGACCCCGGGAGGATTGGATGGCTACACCTTC. Its translation: CAWTPGGLDGYTF.

The chain is built from TRBV6-5 and TRBJ1-2; weak D call: TRBD1 (6 bases). Germline assignment: CDR1 MNHEY and CDR2 SVGAGI. V was cut by 6 bases and J by 0 bases, with 11 bases left in between. The CDR3 covers 14 residues. DNA of the CDR3: TGTGCCAGCAGGGGGACACAACCTAACTATGGCTACACCTTC. Its protein is CASRGTQPNYGYTF.

The CDR3 nucleotides are TGCAGCGTTGTCGGTCAGGCAACCTACGAGCAGTACTTC. Translated, it gives CSVVGQATYEQYF. V gene TRBV29-1 combines with J gene TRBJ2-7, with no clear D. The V and J ends lost 4 bases and 2 bases respectively, with 12 bases between them. From germline, CDR1 is SQVTM and CDR2 ANQGSEA. The length of the CDR3 is 13 residues.

The V gene is TRBV18, the J gene TRBJ2-2, with D possibly matching TRBD1 (6 bases). The CDR3 extends over 15 amino acids. Looked up from germline, CDR1 is KGHSH and CDR2 is LQKENI. V lost 6 bases and J lost 0, with 11 bases in between. CDR3 in DNA: TGTGCCAGCTCCCTAGGGACAACGAACACCGGGGAGCTGTTTTTT. Its translation: CASSLGTTNTGELFF.

The rearrangement uses TRBV28 and TRBJ1-4; 11 nucleotides agree with TRBD1. Germline lookup yields CDR1 MDHEN and CDR2 SYDVKM. The J segment lost 7 bases and the V segment lost 1 base, leaving 2 bases of the junction unmatched. CDR3 length: 15 amino acids. CDR3 residues: CASSLLGQGGEKLFF. As DNA, the CDR3 is TGTGCCAGCAGTTTATTGGGACAGGGGGGTGAAAAACTGTTTTTT.